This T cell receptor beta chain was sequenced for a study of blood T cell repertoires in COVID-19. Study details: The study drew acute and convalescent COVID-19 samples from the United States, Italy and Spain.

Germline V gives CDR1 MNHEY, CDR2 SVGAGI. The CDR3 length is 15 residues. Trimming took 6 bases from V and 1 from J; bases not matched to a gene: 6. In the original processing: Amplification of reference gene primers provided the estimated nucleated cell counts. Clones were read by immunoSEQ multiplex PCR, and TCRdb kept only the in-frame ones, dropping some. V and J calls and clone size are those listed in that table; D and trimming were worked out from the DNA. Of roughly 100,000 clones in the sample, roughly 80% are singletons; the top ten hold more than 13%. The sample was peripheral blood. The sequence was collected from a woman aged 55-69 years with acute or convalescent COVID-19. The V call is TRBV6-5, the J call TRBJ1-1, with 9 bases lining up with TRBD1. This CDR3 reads CASSLGTGRNTEAFF. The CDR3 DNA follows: TGTGCCAGCAGCCTTGGGACAGGGCGGAACACTGAAGCTTTCTTT.